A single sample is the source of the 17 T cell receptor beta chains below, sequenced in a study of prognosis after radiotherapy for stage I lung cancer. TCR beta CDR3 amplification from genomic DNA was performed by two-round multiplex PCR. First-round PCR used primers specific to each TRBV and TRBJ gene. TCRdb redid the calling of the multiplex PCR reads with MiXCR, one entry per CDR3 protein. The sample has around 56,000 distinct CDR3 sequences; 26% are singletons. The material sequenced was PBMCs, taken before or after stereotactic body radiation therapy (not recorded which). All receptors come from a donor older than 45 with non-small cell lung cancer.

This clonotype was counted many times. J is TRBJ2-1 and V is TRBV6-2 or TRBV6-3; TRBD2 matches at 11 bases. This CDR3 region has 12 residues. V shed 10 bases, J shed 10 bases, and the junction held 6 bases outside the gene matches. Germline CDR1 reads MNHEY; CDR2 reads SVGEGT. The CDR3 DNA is TGTGCCATCGGGACTAGCGGACTCGAGCAGTTCTTC. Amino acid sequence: CAIGTSGLEQFF.

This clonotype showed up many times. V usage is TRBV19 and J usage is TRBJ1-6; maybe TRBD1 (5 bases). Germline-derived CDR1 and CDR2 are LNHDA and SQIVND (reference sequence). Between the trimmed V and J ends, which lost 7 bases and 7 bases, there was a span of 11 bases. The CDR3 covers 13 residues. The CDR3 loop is CASKETANSPLHF. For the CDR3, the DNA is TGTGCCAGTAAGGAGACAGCGAATTCACCCCTCCACTTT.

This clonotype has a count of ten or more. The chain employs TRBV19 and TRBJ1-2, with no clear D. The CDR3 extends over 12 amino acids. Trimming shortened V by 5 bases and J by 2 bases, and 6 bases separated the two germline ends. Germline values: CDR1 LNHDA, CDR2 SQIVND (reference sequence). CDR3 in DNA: TGTGCCAGTAGTTTCCAAAACTATGGCTACACCTTC. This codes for CASSFQNYGYTF.

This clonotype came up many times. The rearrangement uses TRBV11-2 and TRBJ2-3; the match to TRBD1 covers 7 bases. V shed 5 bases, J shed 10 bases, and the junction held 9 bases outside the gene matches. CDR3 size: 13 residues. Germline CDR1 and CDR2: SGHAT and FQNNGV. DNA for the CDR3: TGTGCCAGCAGCCCCCCCCCGGGACAGTCGCAGTATTTT. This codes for CASSPPPGQSQYF.

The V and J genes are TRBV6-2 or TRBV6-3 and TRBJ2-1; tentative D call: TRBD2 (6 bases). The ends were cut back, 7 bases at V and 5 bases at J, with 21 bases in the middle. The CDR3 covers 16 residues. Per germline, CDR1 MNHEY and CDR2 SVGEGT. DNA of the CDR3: TGTGCCAGCATCGTGGTGGGGCGGGGCCTACACAATGAGCAGTTCTTC. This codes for CASIVVGRGLHNEQFF.

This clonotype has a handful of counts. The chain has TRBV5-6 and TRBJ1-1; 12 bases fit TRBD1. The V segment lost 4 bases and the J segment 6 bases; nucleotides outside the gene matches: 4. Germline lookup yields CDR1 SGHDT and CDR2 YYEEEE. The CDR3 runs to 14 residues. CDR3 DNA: TGTGCCAGCAGCCTAGGGACAGGGGGCGCTGAAGCTTTCTTT. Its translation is CASSLGTGGAEAFF.

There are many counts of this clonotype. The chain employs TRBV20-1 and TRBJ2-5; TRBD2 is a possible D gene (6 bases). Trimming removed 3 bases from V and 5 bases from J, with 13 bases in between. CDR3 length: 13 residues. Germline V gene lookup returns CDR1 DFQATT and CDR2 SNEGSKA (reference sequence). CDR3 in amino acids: CSARMGEVETQYF. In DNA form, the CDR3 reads TGCAGTGCTAGGATGGGGGAGGTGGAGACCCAGTACTTC.

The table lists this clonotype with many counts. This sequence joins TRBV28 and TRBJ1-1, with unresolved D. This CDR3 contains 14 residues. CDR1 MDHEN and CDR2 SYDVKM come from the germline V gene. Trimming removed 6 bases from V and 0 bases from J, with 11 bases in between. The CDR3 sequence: CASSPAGLNTEAFF. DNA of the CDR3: TGTGCCAGCAGCCCCGCAGGACTGAACACTGAAGCTTTCTTT. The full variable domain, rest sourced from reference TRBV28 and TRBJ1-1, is DVKVTQSSRYLVKRTGEKVFLECVQDMDHENMFWYRQDPGLGLRLIYFSYDVKMKEKGDIPEGYSVSREKKERFSLILESASTNQTSMYLCASSPAGLNTEAFFGQGTRLTVV.

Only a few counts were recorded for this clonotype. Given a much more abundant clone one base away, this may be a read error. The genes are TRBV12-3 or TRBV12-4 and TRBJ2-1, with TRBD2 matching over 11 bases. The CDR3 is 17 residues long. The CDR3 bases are TGTGCCAGCAGTTTTAGGACTAGCGGGTTCTCCTACAATGGGCAGTTCTTC. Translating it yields CASSFRTSGFSYNGQFF.

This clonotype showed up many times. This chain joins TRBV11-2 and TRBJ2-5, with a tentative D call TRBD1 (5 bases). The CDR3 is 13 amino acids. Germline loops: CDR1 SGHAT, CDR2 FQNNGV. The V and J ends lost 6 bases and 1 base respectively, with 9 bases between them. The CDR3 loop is CASRFTGQETQYF. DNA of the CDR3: TGTGCCAGCAGATTCACAGGCCAAGAGACCCAGTACTTC.

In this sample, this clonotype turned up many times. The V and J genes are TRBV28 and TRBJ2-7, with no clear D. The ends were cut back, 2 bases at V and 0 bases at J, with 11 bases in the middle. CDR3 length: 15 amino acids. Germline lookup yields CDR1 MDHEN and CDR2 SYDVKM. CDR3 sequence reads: CASSLGPFGSYEQYF. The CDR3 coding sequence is TGTGCCAGCAGTTTAGGACCATTCGGCTCCTACGAGCAGTACTTC. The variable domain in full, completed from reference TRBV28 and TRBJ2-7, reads DVKVTQSSRYLVKRTGEKVFLECVQDMDHENMFWYRQDPGLGLRLIYFSYDVKMKEKGDIPEGYSVSREKKERFSLILESASTNQTSMYLCASSLGPFGSYEQYFGPGTRLTVT.

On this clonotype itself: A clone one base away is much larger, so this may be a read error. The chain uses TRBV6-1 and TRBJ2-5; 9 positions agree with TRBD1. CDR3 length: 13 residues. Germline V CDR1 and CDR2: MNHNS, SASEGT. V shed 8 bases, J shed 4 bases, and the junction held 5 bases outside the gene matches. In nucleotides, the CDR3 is TGTGCCAGCGATGACAGGGGGGGAGAGACCCAGTACTTC. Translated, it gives CASDDRGGETQYF.

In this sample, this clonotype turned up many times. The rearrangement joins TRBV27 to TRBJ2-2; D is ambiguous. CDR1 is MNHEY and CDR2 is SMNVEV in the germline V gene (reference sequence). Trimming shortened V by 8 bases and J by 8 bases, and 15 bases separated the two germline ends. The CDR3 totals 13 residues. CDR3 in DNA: TGTGCCAGCGCCCGCCACGGTGCGGGGGAGCTGTTTTTT. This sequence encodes CASARHGAGELFF.

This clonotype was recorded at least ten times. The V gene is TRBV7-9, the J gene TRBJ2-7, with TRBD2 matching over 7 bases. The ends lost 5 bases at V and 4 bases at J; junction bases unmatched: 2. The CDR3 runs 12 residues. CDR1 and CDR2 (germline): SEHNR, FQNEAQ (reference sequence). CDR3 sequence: CASSPGGYEQYF. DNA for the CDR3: TGTGCCAGCAGCCCCGGGGGGTACGAGCAGTACTTC.

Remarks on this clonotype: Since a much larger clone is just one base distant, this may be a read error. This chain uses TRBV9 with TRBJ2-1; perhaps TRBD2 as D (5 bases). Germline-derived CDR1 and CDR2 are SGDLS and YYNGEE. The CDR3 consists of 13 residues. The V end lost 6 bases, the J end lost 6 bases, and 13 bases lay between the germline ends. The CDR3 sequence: CASNSDGINEQFF. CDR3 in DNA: TGTGCCAGCAATTCGGACGGGATCAATGAGCAGTTCTTC.

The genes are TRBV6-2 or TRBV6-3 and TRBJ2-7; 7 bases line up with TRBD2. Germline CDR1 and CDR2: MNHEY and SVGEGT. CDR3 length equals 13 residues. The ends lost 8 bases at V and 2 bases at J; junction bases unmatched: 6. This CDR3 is CASGEGPPYEQYF. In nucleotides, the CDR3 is TGTGCCAGCGGGGAGGGGCCACCCTACGAGCAGTACTTC.

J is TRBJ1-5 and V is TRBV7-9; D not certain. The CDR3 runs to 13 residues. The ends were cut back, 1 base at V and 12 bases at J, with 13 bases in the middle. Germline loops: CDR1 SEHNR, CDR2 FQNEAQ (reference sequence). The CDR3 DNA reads TGTGCCAGCAGCTTAGGTCTTAATCAGAACCAGCATTTT. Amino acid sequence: CASSLGLNQNQHF.